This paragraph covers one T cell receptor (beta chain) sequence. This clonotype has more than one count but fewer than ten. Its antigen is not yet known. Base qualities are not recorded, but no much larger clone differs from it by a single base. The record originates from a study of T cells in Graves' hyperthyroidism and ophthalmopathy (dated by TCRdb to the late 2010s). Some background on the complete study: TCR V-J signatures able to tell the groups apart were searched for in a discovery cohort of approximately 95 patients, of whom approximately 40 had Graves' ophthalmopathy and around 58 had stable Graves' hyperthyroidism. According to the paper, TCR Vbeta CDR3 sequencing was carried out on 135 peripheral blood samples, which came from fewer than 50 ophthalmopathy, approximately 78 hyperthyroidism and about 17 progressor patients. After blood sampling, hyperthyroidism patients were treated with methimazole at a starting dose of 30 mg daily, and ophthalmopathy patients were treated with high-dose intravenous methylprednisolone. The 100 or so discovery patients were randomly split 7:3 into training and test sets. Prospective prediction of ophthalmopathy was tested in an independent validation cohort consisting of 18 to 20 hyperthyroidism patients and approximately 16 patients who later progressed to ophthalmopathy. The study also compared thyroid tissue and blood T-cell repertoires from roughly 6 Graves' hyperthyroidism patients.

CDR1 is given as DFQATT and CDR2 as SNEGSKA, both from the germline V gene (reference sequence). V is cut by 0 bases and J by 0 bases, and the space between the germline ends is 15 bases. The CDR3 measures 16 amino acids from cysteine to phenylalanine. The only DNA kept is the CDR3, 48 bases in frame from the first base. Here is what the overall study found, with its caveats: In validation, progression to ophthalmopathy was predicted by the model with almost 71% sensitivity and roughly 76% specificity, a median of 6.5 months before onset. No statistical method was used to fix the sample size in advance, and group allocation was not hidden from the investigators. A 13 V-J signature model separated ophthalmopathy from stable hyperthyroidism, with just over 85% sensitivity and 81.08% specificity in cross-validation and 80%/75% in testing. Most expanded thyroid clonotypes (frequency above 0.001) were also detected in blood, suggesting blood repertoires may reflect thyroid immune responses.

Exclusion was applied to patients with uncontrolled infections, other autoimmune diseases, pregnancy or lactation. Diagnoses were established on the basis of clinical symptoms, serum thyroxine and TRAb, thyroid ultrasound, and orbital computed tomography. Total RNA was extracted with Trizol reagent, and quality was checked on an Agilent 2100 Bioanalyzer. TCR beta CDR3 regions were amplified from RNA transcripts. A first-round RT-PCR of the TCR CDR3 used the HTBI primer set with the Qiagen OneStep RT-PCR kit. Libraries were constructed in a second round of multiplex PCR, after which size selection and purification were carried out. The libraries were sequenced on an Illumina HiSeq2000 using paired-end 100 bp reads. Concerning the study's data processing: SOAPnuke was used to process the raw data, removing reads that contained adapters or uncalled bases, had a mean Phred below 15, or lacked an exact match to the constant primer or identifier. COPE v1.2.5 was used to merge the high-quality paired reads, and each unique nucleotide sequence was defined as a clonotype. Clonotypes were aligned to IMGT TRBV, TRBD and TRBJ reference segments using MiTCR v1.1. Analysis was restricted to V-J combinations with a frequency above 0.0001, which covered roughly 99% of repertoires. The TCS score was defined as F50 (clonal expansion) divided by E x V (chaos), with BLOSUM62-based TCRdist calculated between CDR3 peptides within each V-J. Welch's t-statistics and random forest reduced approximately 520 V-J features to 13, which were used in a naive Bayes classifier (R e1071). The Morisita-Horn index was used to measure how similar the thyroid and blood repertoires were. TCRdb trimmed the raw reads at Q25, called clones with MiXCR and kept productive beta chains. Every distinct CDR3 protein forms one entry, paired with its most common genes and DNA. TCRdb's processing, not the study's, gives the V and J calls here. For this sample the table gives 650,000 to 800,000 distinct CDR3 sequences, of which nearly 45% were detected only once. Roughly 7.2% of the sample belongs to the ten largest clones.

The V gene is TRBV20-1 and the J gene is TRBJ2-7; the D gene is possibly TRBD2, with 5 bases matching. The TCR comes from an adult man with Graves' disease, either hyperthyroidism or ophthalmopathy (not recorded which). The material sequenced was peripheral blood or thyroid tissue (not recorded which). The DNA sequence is TGCAGTGCTAGAGATCTGGGCGGGTCACGCTCCTACGAGCAGTACTTC. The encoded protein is CSARDLGGSRSYEQYF.